This TCR beta chain was captured in a study of shared clonotypes between healthy human individuals. Clones were read by immunoSEQ multiplex PCR, and TCRdb kept only the in-frame ones, dropping some. The table has about 680,000 clones, 73% seen once; the top ten hold about 1.8%. This receptor was taken from a woman under 40 in good health. The source material was memory CD4+ T cells sorted from blood. As for subset: CD45RA-negative fraction.

CDR3 DNA: TGTGCCAGCAGTTACTCGATATGGGCCACCGGGGAGCTGTTTTTT. Protein: CASSYSIWATGELFF. The genes are TRBV6-5 and TRBJ2-2; no firm D call. Trimming pared 0 bases from V and 4 bases from J, leaving 9 bases between. This CDR3 spans 15 amino acids. Per germline, CDR1 MNHEY and CDR2 SVGAGI.